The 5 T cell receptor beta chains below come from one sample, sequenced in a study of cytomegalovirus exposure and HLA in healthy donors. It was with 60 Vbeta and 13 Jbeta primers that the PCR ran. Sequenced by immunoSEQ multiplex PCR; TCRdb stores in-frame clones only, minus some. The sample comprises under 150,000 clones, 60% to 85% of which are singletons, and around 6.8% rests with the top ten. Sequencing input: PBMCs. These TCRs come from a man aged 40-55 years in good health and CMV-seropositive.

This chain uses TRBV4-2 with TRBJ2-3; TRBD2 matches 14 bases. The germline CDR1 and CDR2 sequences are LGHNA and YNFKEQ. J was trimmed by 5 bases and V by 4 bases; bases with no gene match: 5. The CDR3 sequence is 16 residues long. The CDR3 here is CASSLKGTSGRDTQYF. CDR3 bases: TGTGCCAGCAGCCTAAAGGGGACTAGCGGGAGAGATACGCAGTATTTT.

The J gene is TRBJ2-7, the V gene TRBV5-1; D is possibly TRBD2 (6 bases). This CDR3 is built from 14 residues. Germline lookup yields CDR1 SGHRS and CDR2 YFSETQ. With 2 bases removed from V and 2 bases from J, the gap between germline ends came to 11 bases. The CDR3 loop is CASSFDGGPYEQYF. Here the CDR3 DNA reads TGCGCCAGCAGCTTTGACGGGGGACCCTACGAGCAGTACTTC.

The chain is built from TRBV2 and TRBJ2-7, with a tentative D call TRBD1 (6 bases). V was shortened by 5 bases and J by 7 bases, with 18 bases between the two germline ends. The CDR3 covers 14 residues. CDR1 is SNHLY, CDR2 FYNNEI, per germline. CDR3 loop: CASSSGTRVWEQYF. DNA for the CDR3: TGTGCCAGCAGTTCCGGGACACGGGTGTGGGAGCAGTACTTC.

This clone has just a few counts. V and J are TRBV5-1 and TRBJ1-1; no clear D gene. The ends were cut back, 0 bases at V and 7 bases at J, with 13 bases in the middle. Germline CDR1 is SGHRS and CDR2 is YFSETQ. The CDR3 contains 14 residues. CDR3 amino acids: CASSLERIPGEAFF. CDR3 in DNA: TGCGCCAGCAGCTTGGAGCGGATCCCGGGTGAAGCTTTCTTT.

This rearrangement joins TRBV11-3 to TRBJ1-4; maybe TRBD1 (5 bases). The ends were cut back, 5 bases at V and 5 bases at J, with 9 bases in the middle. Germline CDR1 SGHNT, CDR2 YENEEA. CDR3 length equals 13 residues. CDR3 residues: CASSPRGNEKLFF. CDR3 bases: TGTGCCAGCAGCCCCCGGGGGAATGAAAAACTGTTTTTT.